These 20 T cell receptor beta chains came from one sample sequenced in a study of Ad26.COV2.S vaccination and SARS-CoV-2 variants. Generated by immunoSEQ multiplex PCR, the TCRdb table keeps only in-frame clones and is missing some. The sample lists around 250,000 clones; about 83% were seen once. Treatment reported: around 19 received Ad26.COV2.S at low or high dose, single or two shots; roughly five received placebo; per-sample allocation not given. Material that was analyzed had been drawn on day 63 after the first vaccine or placebo injection. The specimen was peripheral blood, collected in a trial of Ad26.COV2.S vaccine versus placebo. All receptors come from a person aged 18 to 65 who received the Ad26.COV2.S COVID-19 vaccine or a placebo.

Written as DNA, the CDR3 is TGTGCCAGAAGAGCGATAAGTTCTGGGACTAGCGACACTCACCCCTACGAGCAGTACGTC. Translating gives CARRAISSGTSDTHPYEQYV. V usage is TRBV5-3 and J usage is TRBJ2-7; the match to TRBD2 covers 10 bases. TRBV5-3 is flagged as an ORF with uncertain function. With 5 bases clipped from V and 2 bases from J, the junction kept 22 bases outside the gene matches. CDR3 length equals 20 residues.

V and J are TRBV5-1 and TRBJ2-3, with D perhaps matching TRBD2 (5 bases). The CDR3 has 16 amino acids. Germline V lookup: CDR1 SGHRS, CDR2 YFSETQ. V was cut by 4 bases and J by 0 bases, with 15 bases left in between. The CDR3 DNA follows: TGCGCCAGCAGCGCCTTAGACTACTCTAGCACAGATACGCAGTATTTT. Amino acid sequence: CASSALDYSSTDTQYF.

This chain links TRBV4-3 with TRBJ1-5; D is ambiguous. Trimming removed 0 bases at V and 3 bases at J, with 9 bases between. The CDR3 is 15 residues long. Germline V gene sequence: CDR1 LGHNA, CDR2 YSLEER. The CDR3 region has the DNA TGCGCCAGCAGCCAAGAGTTAGGTCCCAATCAGCCCCAGCATTTT. Translating it yields CASSQELGPNQPQHF.

CDR3 sequence (DNA): TGTGCCAGCAGCTTGAAGGGAACGGACGGCTACACCTTC. This encodes CASSLKGTDGYTF. This sequence joins TRBV7-9 and TRBJ1-2; D not resolved. CDR3 length: 13 amino acids. V was clipped by 3 bases and J by 8 bases, with 13 bases between them. Per germline, CDR1 SEHNR and CDR2 FQNEAQ (reference sequence).

The V gene is TRBV30, the J gene TRBJ1-2; TRBD1 agrees at 9 bases. The CDR3 sequence is 14 residues long. V shed 1 base and J 5 bases; nucleotides not matched to a gene: 5. Germline V gene sequence: CDR1 GTSNPN, CDR2 SVGIG (reference sequence). CDR3 nucleotide sequence: TGTGCCTGGAGTGCGGACAGGGGTGTTTATGGCTACACCTTC. This encodes CAWSADRGVYGYTF.

The chain carries TRBV15 and TRBJ1-1; 7 bases line up with TRBD1. Germline CDR1 LNHNV, CDR2 YYDKDF (reference sequence). Losses at the gene ends were 0 bases for V and 5 bases for J; bases not matched to a gene: 9. The CDR3 contains 16 residues. This chain's CDR3 is CATSRDLAQGGTEAFF. The CDR3 nucleotides are TGTGCCACCAGCAGAGATTTGGCGCAGGGGGGGACTGAAGCTTTCTTT.

The chain has TRBV27 and TRBJ2-3; D is ambiguous. This CDR3 has 11 amino acids. Germline V gene data show CDR1 as MNHEY and CDR2 as SMNVEV (reference sequence). Trimming took 6 bases from V and 7 from J, leaving 8 bases between them. CDR3 amino acids: CASRGLHTQYF. The CDR3 DNA sequence: TGTGCCAGCAGGGGTCTTCATACGCAGTATTTT.

Here the CDR3 DNA reads TGTGCCAGCAGGGTGGGACTCTCTAGCACAGATACGCAGTATTTT. Residues: CASRVGLSSTDTQYF. V and J are TRBV3-1 (or the pseudogene TRBV3-2) and TRBJ2-3, with D possibly matching TRBD2 (6 bases). The germline V gene encodes CDR1 LGHDT and CDR2 YNNKEL (reference sequence). The CDR3 is 15 residues long. Trimming stripped 6 bases from V and 0 bases from J, with 13 bases between.

V is TRBV5-5 and J is TRBJ1-2; D not resolved. The CDR3 is made up of 12 amino acids. Germline values: CDR1 SGHKS, CDR2 YYEKEE (reference sequence). V dropped 3 bases and J dropped 7 bases, with 10 bases sitting between them. CDR3 sequence (DNA): TGTGCCAGCAGCTCGGAGCTGGTTGGCTACACCTTC. Translation: CASSSELVGYTF.

The chain uses TRBV24-1 and TRBJ2-5; 15 bases agree with TRBD2. CDR1 and CDR2 (germline): KGHDR, SFDVKD. V trimming: 4 bases; J trimming: 5 bases; junction bases outside the gene matches: 7. The length of the CDR3 is 17 residues. The CDR3 reads CATSEGTSGGLYETQYF. The CDR3 DNA is TGTGCCACCAGTGAGGGGACTAGCGGGGGGCTGTATGAGACCCAGTACTTC.

This clone was detected only once. The rearrangement links TRBV30 to TRBJ1-5; no reliable D call. With 2 bases removed from V and 3 bases from J, the gap between germline ends came to 11 bases. In germline, CDR1 is GTSNPN, CDR2 SVGIG (reference sequence). This CDR3 contains 14 residues. As DNA, the CDR3 is TGTGCCTGGAGTAAGGGAACCCACAATCAGCCCCAGCATTTT. The encoded protein is CAWSKGTHNQPQHF.

This sequence joins TRBV6-9 and TRBJ2-4, with D possibly matching TRBD1 (5 bases). This CDR3 comprises 17 residues. V was shortened by 4 bases and J by 4 bases, with 20 bases between the two germline ends. Germline lookup yields CDR1 MNHGY and CDR2 SVAAGI. CDR3: CASSWPRTSPSKNIQYF. As DNA, the CDR3 is TGTGCCAGCAGTTGGCCCAGGACAAGCCCTTCAAAAAACATTCAGTACTTC.

This clone was counted once. The chain uses TRBV19 and TRBJ2-5; either TRBD1 or TRBD2 may fit D (5 bases each). The CDR3 covers 16 residues. The V end lost 9 bases, the J end lost 1 base, and 21 bases lay between the germline ends. CDR1 and CDR2 (germline): LNHDA, SQIVND (reference sequence). CDR3 nucleotide sequence: TGTGCCAGCGACCGCTACGGGACGGGACCCCAAGAGACCCAGTACTTC. Protein: CASDRYGTGPQETQYF.

This chain connects TRBV5-4 to TRBJ1-4, with 10 bases that match TRBD1. J gave up 7 bases and V 0 bases, and 6 bases lay outside the gene matches. CDR3 length: 16 residues. In germline, CDR1 is SGHNT, CDR2 YYREEE (reference sequence). The CDR3 sequence is CASSLAQGTGVEKLFF. Here the CDR3 DNA reads TGTGCCAGCAGCTTGGCCCAAGGGACAGGGGTTGAAAAACTGTTTTTT.

The chain employs TRBV2 and TRBJ1-2; TRBD1 agrees at 9 bases. The CDR3 has 14 amino acids. Germline lookup yields CDR1 SNHLY and CDR2 FYNNEI. The ends lost 0 bases at V and 7 bases at J; junction bases unmatched: 3. CDR3: CASSEAPGQGGYTF. CDR3 nucleotide sequence: TGTGCCAGCAGTGAAGCGCCGGGACAGGGTGGCTACACCTTC.

The V and J genes are TRBV3-1 (or the pseudogene TRBV3-2) and TRBJ2-1; 7 bases line up with TRBD2. In germline, CDR1 is LGHDT, CDR2 YNNKEL (reference sequence). Unmatched junction bases numbered 3, after V lost 1 base and J lost 6 bases. This CDR3 is built from 14 residues. CDR3 nucleotide sequence: TGTGCCAGCAGCCAAGCCCTAGCGGCCAATGAGCAGTTCTTC. Protein: CASSQALAANEQFF.

The CDR3 nucleotides are TGTGCCTGGAGTGTACCCGGGGCCTTTAACACTGAAGCTTTCTTT. Translation: CAWSVPGAFNTEAFF. This sequence joins TRBV30 and TRBJ1-1; D is perhaps TRBD1 (5 bases). The CDR3 runs to 15 residues. Germline CDR1 GTSNPN, CDR2 SVGIG (reference sequence). Trimming cost V 0 bases and J 2 bases, with 13 bases left between them.

V gene TRBV4-2 combines with J gene TRBJ2-3; no clear D. Germline values: CDR1 LGHNA, CDR2 YNFKEQ. The CDR3 has 15 amino acids. Trimming pared 4 bases from V and 3 bases from J, leaving 14 bases between. The CDR3 loop is CASSPSRIATDTQYF. CDR3 nucleotide sequence: TGTGCCAGCAGCCCCTCGAGAATAGCAACAGATACGCAGTATTTT.

J is TRBJ1-5 and V is TRBV4-2; tentative D call: TRBD1 (5 bases). The ends were cut back, 3 bases at V and 0 bases at J, with 18 bases in the middle. The CDR3 consists of 18 residues. The germline V gene encodes CDR1 LGHNA and CDR2 YNFKEQ. The CDR3 DNA reads TGTGCCAGCAGCCATCTACTGGCGACAGACAATAGCAATCAGCCCCAGCATTTT. It encodes CASSHLLATDNSNQPQHF.

The V gene is TRBV12-3 or TRBV12-4, the J gene TRBJ1-6; D is unclear. Between the trimmed V and J ends, which lost 7 bases and 10 bases, there was a span of 11 bases. This CDR3 has 12 amino acids. The CDR3 coding sequence is TGTGCCAGCACCCGAGAAGGCTCACCCCTCCACTTT. It codes for CASTREGSPLHF.